The clone carrying this T cell receptor beta chain was counted ten times or more. The target antigen is unknown. This entry is derived from a study of molecular identifiers for immune sequencing clone quantification. Overall study results and limits: The study reportedly detected spiked Jurkat TCR RNA from one cell among around 1 million naive cells.

TCRdb re-called the PCR reads through MiXCR, storing one row per CDR3 protein. The sample records around 460,000 distinct CDR3 sequences, about a fifth being singletons. With 4 bases clipped from V and 0 bases from J, the junction kept 8 bases outside the gene matches. Per germline, CDR1 LGHDT and CDR2 YNNKEL (reference sequence). The CDR3 contains 16 residues. It was from roughly 21,000 to 960,000 sorted cells, with 10%, 30% or 50% RNA, that naive CD8 libraries came. The chain combines TRBV3-1 with TRBJ1-1; 7 bases agree with TRBD1. This clonotype was sampled from a human donor in good health. Some libraries in this study had Jurkat cell RNA spiked in. The sample comprised naive CD8+ T cells from blood, with Jurkat cell RNA spiked in. The subset: FACS-sorted CD8+CD4-CCR7+CD45RA+ naive T cells. The CDR3 region is CASSRLTGTMNTEAFF. CDR3 bases: TGTGCCAGCAGCCGACTGACAGGGACCATGAACACTGAAGCTTTCTTT. The whole variable domain, filled in from reference TRBV3-1 and TRBJ1-1, reads DTAVSQTPKYLVTQMGNDKSIKCEQNLGHDTMYWYKQDSKKFLKIMFSYNNKELIINETVPNRFSPKSPDKAHLNLHINSLELGDSAVYFCASSRLTGTMNTEAFFGQGTRLTVV.